This TCR beta chain came from a study of cytomegalovirus exposure and HLA in healthy donors. Study-wide points: Exclusion applied to some V segments, including TRBV6-2 and TRBV6-3, as they were indistinguishable. It was likely that a cluster of highly shared sequence variants was a sequencing artifact. The study designated 150 or so TCR beta chains cytomegalovirus-associated.

Trimming took 6 bases from V and 7 from J; bases not matched to a gene: 9. Germline values: CDR1 MNHNS, CDR2 SASEGT. This CDR3 has 15 amino acids. The primer mix had 60 Vbeta and 13 Jbeta primers. Data came from immunoSEQ multiplex PCR; TCRdb stores just in-frame clones and leaves some out. The sample has 100,000 to 150,000 clones, 80% seen once. About this clone itself: The antigen remains undetermined.

The clonotype originates from a man aged 25 to 40 in good health and CMV-seropositive. Sequencing used PBMCs. The gene calls are TRBV6-1 and TRBJ1-4; 9 nucleotides agree with TRBD1. The CDR3 sequence is CASSLLGQGGEKLFF. DNA for the CDR3: TGTGCCAGCAGCCTTTTGGGACAGGGTGGTGAAAAACTGTTTTTT.